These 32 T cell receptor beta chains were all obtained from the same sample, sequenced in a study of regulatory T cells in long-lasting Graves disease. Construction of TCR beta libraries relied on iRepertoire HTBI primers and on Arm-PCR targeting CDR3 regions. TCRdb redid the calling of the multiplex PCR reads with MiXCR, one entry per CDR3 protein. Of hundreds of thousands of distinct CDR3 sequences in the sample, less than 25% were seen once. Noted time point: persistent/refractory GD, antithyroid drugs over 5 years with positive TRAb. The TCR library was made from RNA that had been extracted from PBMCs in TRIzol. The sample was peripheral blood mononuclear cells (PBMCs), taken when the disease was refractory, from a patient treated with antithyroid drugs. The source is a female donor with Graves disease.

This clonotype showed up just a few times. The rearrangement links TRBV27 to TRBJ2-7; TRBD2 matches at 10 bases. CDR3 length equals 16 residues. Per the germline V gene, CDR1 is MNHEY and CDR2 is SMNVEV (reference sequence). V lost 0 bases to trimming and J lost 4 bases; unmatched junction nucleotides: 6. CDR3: CASSLSSGRVVYEQYF. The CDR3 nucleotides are TGTGCCAGCAGTTTATCCAGCGGGAGGGTGGTATACGAGCAGTACTTC.

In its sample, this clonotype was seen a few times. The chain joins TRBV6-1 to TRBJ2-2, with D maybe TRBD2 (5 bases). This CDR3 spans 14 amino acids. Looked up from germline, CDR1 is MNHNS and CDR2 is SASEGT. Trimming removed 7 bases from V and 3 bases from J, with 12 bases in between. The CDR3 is CASKKTGYTGELFF. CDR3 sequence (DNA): TGTGCCAGCAAAAAAACGGGGTACACCGGGGAGCTGTTTTTT.

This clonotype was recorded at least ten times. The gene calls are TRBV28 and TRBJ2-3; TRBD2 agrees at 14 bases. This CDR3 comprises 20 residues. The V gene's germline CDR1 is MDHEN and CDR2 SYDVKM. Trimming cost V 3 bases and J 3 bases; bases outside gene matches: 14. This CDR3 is CASSLGMDAGTSGRTDTQYF. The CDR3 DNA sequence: TGTGCCAGCAGTTTGGGCATGGATGCAGGGACTAGCGGGAGAACAGATACGCAGTATTTT. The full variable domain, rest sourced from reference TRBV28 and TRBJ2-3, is DVKVTQSSRYLVKRTGEKVFLECVQDMDHENMFWYRQDPGLGLRLIYFSYDVKMKEKGDIPEGYSVSREKKERFSLILESASTNQTSMYLCASSLGMDAGTSGRTDTQYFGPGTRLTVL.

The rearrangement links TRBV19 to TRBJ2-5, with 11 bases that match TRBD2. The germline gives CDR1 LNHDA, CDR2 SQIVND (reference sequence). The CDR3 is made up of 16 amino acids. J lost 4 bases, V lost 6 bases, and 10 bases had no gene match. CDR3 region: CASSPLAGVIGETQYF. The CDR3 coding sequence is TGTGCCAGTAGCCCACTAGCGGGAGTCATTGGAGAGACCCAGTACTTC. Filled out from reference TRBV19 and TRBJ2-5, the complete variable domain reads DGGITQSPKYLFRKEGQNVTLSCEQNLNHDAMYWYRQDPGQGLRLIYYSQIVNDFQKGDIAEGYSVSREKKESFPLTVTSAQKNPTAFYLCASSPLAGVIGETQYFGPGTRLLVL.

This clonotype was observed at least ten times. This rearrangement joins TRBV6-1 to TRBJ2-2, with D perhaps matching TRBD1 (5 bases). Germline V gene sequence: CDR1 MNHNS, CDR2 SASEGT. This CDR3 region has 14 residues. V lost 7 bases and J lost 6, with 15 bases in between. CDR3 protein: CASNQGGIPGELFF. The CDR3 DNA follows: TGTGCCAGCAATCAGGGTGGAATCCCCGGGGAGCTGTTTTTT.

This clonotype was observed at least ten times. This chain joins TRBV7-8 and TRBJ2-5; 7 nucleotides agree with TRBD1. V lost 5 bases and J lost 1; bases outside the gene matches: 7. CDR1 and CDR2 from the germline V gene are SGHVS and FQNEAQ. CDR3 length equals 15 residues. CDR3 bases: TGTGCCAGCAGCACCAGGACAGGACCCCAAGAGACCCAGTACTTC. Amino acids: CASSTRTGPQETQYF. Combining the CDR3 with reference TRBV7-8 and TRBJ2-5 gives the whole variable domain GAGVSQSPRYKVAKRGQDVALRCDPISGHVSLFWYQQALGQGPEFLTYFQNEAQLDKSGLPSDRFFAERPEGSVSTLKIQRTQQEDSAVYLCASSTRTGPQETQYFGPGTRLLVL.

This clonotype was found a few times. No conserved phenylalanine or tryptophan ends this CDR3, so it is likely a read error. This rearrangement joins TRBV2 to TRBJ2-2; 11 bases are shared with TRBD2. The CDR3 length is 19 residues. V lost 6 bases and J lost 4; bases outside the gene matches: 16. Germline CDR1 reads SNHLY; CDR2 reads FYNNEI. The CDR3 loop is CASSQQSLAGAVPTGELFS. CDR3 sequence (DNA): TGTGCCAGCAGCCAACAATCACTAGCGGGAGCGGTTCCCACCGGGGAGCTGTTTTCT.

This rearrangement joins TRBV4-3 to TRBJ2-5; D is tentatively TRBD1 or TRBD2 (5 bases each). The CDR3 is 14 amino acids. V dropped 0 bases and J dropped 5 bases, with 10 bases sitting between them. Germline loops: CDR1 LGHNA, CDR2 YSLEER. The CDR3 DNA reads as TGCGCCAGCAGCCAAGAGAGAGGGGTTGAGACCCAGTACTTC. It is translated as CASSQERGVETQYF.

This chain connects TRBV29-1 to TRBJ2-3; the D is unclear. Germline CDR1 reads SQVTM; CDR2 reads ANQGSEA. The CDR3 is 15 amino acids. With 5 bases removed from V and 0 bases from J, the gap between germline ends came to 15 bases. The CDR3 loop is CSVQLGIRSTDTQYF. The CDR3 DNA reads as TGCAGCGTTCAGCTGGGAATCCGTAGCACAGATACGCAGTATTTT.

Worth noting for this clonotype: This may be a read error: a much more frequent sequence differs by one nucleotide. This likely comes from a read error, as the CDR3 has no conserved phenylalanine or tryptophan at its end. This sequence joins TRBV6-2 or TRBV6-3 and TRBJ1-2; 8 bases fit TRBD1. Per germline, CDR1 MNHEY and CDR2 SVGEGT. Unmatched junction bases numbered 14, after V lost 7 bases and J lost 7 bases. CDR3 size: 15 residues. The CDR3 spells CASTHRLTGEGGYTL. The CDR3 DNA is TGTGCCAGCACCCATCGGCTGACAGGGGAAGGTGGCTACACCCTC.

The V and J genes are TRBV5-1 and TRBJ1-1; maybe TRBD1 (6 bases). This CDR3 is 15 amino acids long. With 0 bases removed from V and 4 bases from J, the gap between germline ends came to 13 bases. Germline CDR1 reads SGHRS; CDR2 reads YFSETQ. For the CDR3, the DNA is TGCGCCAGCAGCTTGGAGCTCGGGGGGCCCACTGAAGCTTTCTTT. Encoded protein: CASSLELGGPTEAFF.

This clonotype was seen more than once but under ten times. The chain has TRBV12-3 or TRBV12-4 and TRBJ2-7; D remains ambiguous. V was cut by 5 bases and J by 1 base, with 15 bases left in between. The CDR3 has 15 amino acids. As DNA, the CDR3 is TGTGCCAGCAGTCCCCAGGCCTTCAGTTCCTACGAGCAGTACTTC. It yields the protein CASSPQAFSSYEQYF.

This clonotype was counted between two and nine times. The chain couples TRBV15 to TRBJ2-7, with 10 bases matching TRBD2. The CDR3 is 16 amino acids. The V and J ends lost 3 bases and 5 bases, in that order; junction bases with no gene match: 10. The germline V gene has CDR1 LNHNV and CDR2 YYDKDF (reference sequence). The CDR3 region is CATSSGLAGGRDEQYF. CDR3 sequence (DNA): TGTGCCACCAGCAGTGGATTAGCGGGAGGAAGGGACGAGCAGTACTTC.

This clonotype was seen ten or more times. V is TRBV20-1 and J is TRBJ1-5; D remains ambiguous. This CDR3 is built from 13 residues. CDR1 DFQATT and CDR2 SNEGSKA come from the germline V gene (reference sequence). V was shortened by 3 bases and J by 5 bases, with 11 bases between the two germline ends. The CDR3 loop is CSARLGGDQPQHF. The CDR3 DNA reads TGCAGTGCTAGGTTGGGTGGAGATCAGCCCCAGCATTTT.

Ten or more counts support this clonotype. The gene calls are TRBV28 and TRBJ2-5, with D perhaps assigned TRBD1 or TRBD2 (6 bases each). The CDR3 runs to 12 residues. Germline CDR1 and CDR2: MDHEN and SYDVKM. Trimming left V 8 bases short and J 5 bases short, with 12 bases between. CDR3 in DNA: TGTGCCAGCGGTCGGGGGCTTGAGACCCAGTACTTC. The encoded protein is CASGRGLETQYF. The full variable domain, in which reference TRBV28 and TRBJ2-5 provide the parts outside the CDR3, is DVKVTQSSRYLVKRTGEKVFLECVQDMDHENMFWYRQDPGLGLRLIYFSYDVKMKEKGDIPEGYSVSREKKERFSLILESASTNQTSMYLCASGRGLETQYFGPGTRLLVL.

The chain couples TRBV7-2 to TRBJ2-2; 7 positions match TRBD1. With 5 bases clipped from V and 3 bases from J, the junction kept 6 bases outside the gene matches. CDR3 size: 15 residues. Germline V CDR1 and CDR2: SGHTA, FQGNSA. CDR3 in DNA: TGTGCCAGCAGCCGAGCCGGGACAGACACCGGGGAGCTGTTTTTT. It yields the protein CASSRAGTDTGELFF. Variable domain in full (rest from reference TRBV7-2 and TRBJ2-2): GAGVSQSPSNKVTEKGKDVELRCDPISGHTALYWYRQSLGQGLEFLIYFQGNSAPDKSGLPSDRFSAERTGGSVSTLTIQRTQQEDSAVYLCASSRAGTDTGELFFGEGSRLTVL.

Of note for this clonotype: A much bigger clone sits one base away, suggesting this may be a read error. The CDR3, as DNA: TGTGCCAGCAATCCAGCCGGGGCCAACGTCCTGACTTTC. Its protein is CASNPAGANVLTF. The gene calls are TRBV2 and TRBJ2-6, with D unclear. This CDR3 has 13 residues. Germline V gene data show CDR1 as SNHLY and CDR2 as FYNNEI. V was shortened by 7 bases and J by 4 bases, with 8 bases between the two germline ends.

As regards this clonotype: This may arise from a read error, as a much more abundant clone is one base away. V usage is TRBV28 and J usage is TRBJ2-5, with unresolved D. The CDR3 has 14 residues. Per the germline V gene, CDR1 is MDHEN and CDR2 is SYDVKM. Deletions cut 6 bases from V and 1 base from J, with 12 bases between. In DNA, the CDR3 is TGTGCCAGCAGAGACGCGCAGTCCCAAGAGACCCAGTACTTC. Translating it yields CASRDAQSQETQYF. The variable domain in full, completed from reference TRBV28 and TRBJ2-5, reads DVKVTQSSRYLVKRTGEKVFLECVQDMDHENMFWYRQDPGLGLRLIYFSYDVKMKEKGDIPEGYSVSREKKERFSLILESASTNQTSMYLCASRDAQSQETQYFGPGTRLLVL.

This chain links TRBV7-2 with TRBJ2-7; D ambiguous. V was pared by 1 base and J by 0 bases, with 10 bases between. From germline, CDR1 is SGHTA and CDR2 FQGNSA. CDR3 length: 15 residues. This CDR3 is CASSLEGGRSYEQYF. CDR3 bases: TGTGCCAGCAGCTTAGAGGGCGGCCGCTCCTACGAGCAGTACTTC. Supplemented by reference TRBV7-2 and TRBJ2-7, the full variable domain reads GAGVSQSPSNKVTEKGKDVELRCDPISGHTALYWYRQSLGQGLEFLIYFQGNSAPDKSGLPSDRFSAERTGGSVSTLTIQRTQQEDSAVYLCASSLEGGRSYEQYFGPGTRLTVT.

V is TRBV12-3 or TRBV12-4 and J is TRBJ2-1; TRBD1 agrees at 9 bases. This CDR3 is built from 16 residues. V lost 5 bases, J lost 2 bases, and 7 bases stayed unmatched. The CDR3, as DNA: TGTGCCAGCAGTGGGTCTGACAGGGGGACCTACAATGAGCAGTTCTTC. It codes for CASSGSDRGTYNEQFF.

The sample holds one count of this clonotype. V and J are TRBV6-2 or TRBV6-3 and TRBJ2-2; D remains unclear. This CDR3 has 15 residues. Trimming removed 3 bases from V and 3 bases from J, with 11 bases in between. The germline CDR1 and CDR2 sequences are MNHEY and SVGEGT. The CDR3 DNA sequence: TGTGCCAGCAGTTATGGCCCTGCCCACACCGGGGAGCTGTTTTTT. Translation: CASSYGPAHTGELFF.

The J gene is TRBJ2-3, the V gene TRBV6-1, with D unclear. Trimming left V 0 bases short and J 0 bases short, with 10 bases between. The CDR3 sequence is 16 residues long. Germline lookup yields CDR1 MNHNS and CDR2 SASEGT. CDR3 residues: CASSEATASSTDTQYF. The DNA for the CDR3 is TGTGCCAGCAGTGAAGCTACGGCATCGAGCACAGATACGCAGTATTTT.

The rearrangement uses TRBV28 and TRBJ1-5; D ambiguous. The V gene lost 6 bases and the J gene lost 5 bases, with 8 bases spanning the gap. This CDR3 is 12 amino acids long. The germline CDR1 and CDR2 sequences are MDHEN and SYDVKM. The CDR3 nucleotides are TGTGCCAGCAGATTAAGGGATCAGCCCCAGCATTTT. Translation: CASRLRDQPQHF.

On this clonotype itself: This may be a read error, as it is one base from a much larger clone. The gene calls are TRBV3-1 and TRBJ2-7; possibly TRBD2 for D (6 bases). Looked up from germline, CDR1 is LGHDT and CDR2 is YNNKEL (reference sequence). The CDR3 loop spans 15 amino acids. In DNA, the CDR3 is TGTGCCAGCAGCCAAGGAGTAGCGGACACCTACGAGCGGTACTTC. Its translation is CASSQGVADTYERYF.

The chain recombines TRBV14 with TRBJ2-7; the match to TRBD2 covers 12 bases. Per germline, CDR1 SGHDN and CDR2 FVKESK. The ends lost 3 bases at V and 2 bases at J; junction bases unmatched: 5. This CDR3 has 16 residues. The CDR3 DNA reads TGTGCCAGCAGCCATGATGGACTAGCGGGACCCTACGAGCAGTACTTC. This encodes CASSHDGLAGPYEQYF. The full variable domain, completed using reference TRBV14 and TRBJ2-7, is EAGVTQFPSHSVIEKGQTVTLRCDPISGHDNLYWYRRVMGKEIKFLLHFVKESKQDESGMPNNRFLAERTGGTYSTLKVQPAELEDSGVYFCASSHDGLAGPYEQYFGPGTRLTVT.

CDR3 nucleotide sequence: TGCGCCAGCAGCCAAGATTTAGGACAGGGGGCCTACGAGCAGTACTTC. Protein sequence: CASSQDLGQGAYEQYF. The chain uses TRBV4-3 and TRBJ2-7, with 10 bases lining up with TRBD1. Germline lookup yields CDR1 LGHNA and CDR2 YSLEER. V was clipped by 0 bases and J by 2 bases; unmatched bases: 4. This CDR3 is 16 amino acids long.

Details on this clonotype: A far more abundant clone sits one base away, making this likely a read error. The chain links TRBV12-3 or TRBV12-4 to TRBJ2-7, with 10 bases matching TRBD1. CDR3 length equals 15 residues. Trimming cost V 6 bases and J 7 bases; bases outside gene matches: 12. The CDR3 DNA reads TGTGCCAGCAGGAAAGGGACAGGGGCTCACAATGAGCAGTACTTC. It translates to CASRKGTGAHNEQYF.

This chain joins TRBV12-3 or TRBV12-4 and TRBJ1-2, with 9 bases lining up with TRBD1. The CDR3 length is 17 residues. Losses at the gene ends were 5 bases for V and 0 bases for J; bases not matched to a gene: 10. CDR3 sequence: CASSGRQGVTANYGYTF. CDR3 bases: TGTGCCAGCAGTGGCCGACAGGGGGTTACAGCTAACTATGGCTACACCTTC.

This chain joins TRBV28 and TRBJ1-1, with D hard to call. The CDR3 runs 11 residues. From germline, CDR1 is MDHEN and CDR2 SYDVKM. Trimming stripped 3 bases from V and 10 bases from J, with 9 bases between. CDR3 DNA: TGTGCCAGCAGTTTGTATGGGAGAGCTTTCTTT. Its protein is CASSLYGRAFF.

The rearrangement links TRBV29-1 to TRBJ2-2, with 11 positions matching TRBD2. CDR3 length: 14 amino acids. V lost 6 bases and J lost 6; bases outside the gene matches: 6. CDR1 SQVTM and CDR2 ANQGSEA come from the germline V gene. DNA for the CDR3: TGCAGCGTGAGACTAGCGGGAAGTTCCGGGGAGCTGTTTTTT. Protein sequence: CSVRLAGSSGELFF.

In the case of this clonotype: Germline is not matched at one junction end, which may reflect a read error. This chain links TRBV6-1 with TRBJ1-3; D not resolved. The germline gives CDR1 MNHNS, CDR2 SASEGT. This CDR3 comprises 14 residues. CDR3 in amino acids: CASIGPSSGSTIYF. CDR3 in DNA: TGTGCCAGCATAGGACCATCCTCTGGAAGCACCATATATTTT.

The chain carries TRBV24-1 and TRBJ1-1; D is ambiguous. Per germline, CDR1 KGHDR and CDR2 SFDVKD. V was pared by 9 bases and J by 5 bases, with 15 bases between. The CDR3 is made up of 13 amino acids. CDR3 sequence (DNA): TGTGCCACCGGATTCAAGGTGGATACTGAAGCTTTCTTT. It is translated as CATGFKVDTEAFF.